This T cell receptor (beta chain) was captured by sequencing in a study of identical twins. It was template switching that added a universal primer site, and there were unique molecular identifiers on the cDNA. TCRdb re-analysed the 5' RACE reads in MiXCR, keeping a single row per CDR3 protein. The profile shows about 700,000 distinct CDR3 sequences, over 8.5% of them singletons. Germline V gene lookup returns CDR1 SGHTA and CDR2 FQGNSA. The CDR3 spans 16 residues. The V end was cut by 1 base, the J end by 5 bases, with 17 bases between. Overall study findings and caveats: Analyses of zero insertions could, in part, be confounded by invariant MAIT and iNKT cells.

This clonotype was counted between two and nine times. No antigen is known for it. These same data were also listed under a study on yellow fever vaccine responses in identical twins.

Sequenced material: PBMCs. This sequence was found in a woman aged 18-29 years in good health. The V and J genes are TRBV7-2 and TRBJ2-5, with D tentatively TRBD2 (5 bases). This chain's CDR3 is CASSLGYSSGSETQYF. As DNA, the CDR3 is TGTGCCAGCAGCTTAGGCTATTCCTCGGGGTCCGAGACCCAGTACTTC.